This T cell receptor beta chain was sequenced in a study of cytomegalovirus exposure and HLA in healthy donors (TCRdb year 2017). About the study as a whole: An earlier analysis of approximately 550 of the donors reported 250 to 350 Gb of sequence data and some 120 million unique TCR beta sequences from 190 million or so T cells. Approximately 300 gigabases of sequencing data and approximately 91 million unique TCR sequences made up an early release that covered about 640 HLA-typed donors. Among the approximately 430 genotyped donors, 81% belonged to the genetic ancestry cluster associated with self-reported Caucasian donors. The study was designed to test whether signatures of past pathogen exposure could be identified by cataloging public T cell receptors. The study profiled the T cell repertoires of 666 subjects by immunosequencing and related them to cytomegalovirus serostatus. Besides the first cohort of approximately 710 subjects, a separate validation cohort made up of some 110 different subjects was used. High-throughput TCR immunosequencing, statistical association of individual TCRs with disease status, and machine learning were combined to predict cytomegalovirus infection status. In a later analysis, previously published TCR beta repertoires from 550 to 750 donors were re-analyzed and high-resolution HLA genotyping was added so that TCR occurrence patterns could be studied. Rather than drawing on any new phenotypic data, the later analysis identified candidate immune exposures from TCR beta sequences and the way those sequences occurred across donors. In an earlier analysis of around 540 of the donors, high-throughput TCR beta sequencing was used to judge whether each TCR beta V gene segment behaved as functional or pseudogenic. Donor age, sex, ethnicity and CMV serostatus were compiled together with the repertoire data. A later genetic analysis used genome-wide SNP genotypes for about 55% of the 666 donors, treating that subset as a discovery cohort. Every repertoire in the discovery cohort had been generated on one and the same sequencing platform. Class I and class II HLA loci were covered by the typing at four-digit resolution. Typing coverage varied by locus: about 620-640 donors for A, B, C, DRB1 and DQB1; approximately 500 for DQA1; about 570 for DPA1; more than 450 for DPB1. About five DR-DQ haplotypes were treated as single units for association and clustering because of strong linkage in the cohort. On average, roughly 240,000 unique TCR beta nucleotide sequences were sequenced per donor among a few hundred genotyped donors of the cohort, with roughly 19% of those sequences being non-productive.

As to this clone: Which antigen it targets is not known. No much larger clone exists at a distance of one base, and base qualities are not known.

The method behind the library was the immunoSEQ multiplex PCR assay. For the multiplex PCR, a mixture combining 60 forward primers for TCR Vbeta segments and 13 reverse primers for TCR Jbeta segments was used. The CDR3 region of rearranged TCR beta genes was amplified from genomic DNA with a multiplex PCR assay. The amplified TCR beta libraries were sequenced on the Illumina HiSeq System as 87-base-pair reads. Per the original workflow: A later analysis counted 75 million to 100 million unique TCR beta chains across the 650 to 800 repertoires, and 10 million to 12 million of these chains were shared by at least two donors. Raw reads were error-corrected and collapsed into unique sequences with a nearest-neighbor algorithm that merged closely related sequences to remove PCR and sequencing errors. To assign V, D and J gene segments, CDR3 sequences were aligned to IMGT reference sequences. For a sequence to be retained, a match of at least six nucleotides was required to both a V gene segment and a J gene segment. Rearrangements were called productive when the CDR3 lacked stop codons and stayed in frame with V and J; all others were non-productive. Following IMGT convention, CDR3 was defined as the stretch from the second conserved V-encoded cysteine up to the conserved J-encoded phenylalanine. Sequences without an unambiguous match to a single V gene segment were excluded from the earlier analysis of about 600 of the donors. In an earlier analysis of approximately 590 of the donors, V segments were called functional above 56.7% productive rearrangements and were called segregating when the between-donor standard deviation exceeded 5%. A statistical classification framework was built for diagnosing cytomegalovirus status from the catalog of TCR beta chain sequences. A later analysis assigned V and J genes by comparing TCR nucleotide sequences with IMGT/GENE-DB human TR gene sequences. In a later analysis, CDR3 sequences and most-parsimonious VDJ recombination scenarios were assigned using the TCRdist pipeline. A later analysis defined each TCR beta chain by its CDR3 amino acid sequence plus V-gene family, and excluded reads lacking a unique V-gene family. In a later analysis, fewer than 650 highly shared, low-generation-probability nucleotide sequences were removed to address suspected cross-contamination and a sequencing artifact. A later analysis calculated a clonal expansion index for each public chain from normalized within-repertoire ranks of inferred template counts. In a later analysis, generation probabilities were computed using a VDJ recombination model fitted to out-of-frame rearrangements, and the results were checked against IGoR. A later analysis scored TCR-TCR, TCR-HLA and TCR-CMV co-occurrence with hypergeometric tests, applying a repertoire-size bias correction to TCR pairs. To estimate false discovery rates, a later analysis permuted the HLA or CMV assignments 20 times. In a later analysis, co-occurring TCRs were grouped using DBSCAN, with TCRdist sequence similarity added in when clustering inside HLA-allele-positive subsets. Repertoires with fewer than 30,000 or more than 120,000 public chains were left out of co-occurrence clustering, as were several repertoires with anomalous nucleotide sharing. The immuneACCESS repertoire file appears here via TCRdb, limited to in-frame rearrangements. These files lack a portion of the clones; in checked studies, under half of the deficit traces to unresolved V genes, and the cause of the others is not known. Clonal size and the V and J genes are those of that table, whereas D and trimming came from the DNA. The sample table lists around 99,000 clones, less than 65% of them with a count of one. Together, the top ten hold just under 6.5% of the sample.

Results the study describes overall, beyond this receptor: CMV serostatus was the only immune exposure information available for the cohort. In a later analysis, HLA-associated TCR beta chains showed more clonal expansion and lower generation probabilities than non-associated chains that were equally common. In an earlier analysis of about 550 of the donors, most TCR beta V segments were observed in productive rearrangements about 87% or about 30% of the time, broadly matching IMGT annotations. The classifier was reported to diagnose cytomegalovirus status with high specificity and sensitivity in both the original and validation cohorts. Most CMV-associated TCR beta chains appeared to be HLA-restricted in a later analysis, and the HLA associations seemed to be driven largely by CMV exposure. The 87-base-pair reads could not distinguish some IMGT-functional V segments, including TRBV6-2 and TRBV6-3, so those segments were excluded. The authors suggested that the approach could potentially be extended to other disease states and immunological phenotypes. A later genetic analysis reported fewer N-insertions in productive TCRs among donors in an Asian-associated ancestry cluster than the roughly 700-donor mean. Roughly uniform sequencing depth across donors was assumed in presence/absence analyses, although this assumption may not hold. Because HLA typing was unavailable for some donors at each locus, only the typed subset was used in association tests. A few of the identified cytomegalovirus-associated TCR beta chains were confirmed in vitro to be specific for cytomegalovirus antigens. The study gave a list of 150 to 200 TCR beta chains associated with cytomegalovirus. The cohort was sequenced for TCR beta chains only, and without alpha or paired-chain data the features that could be detected were limited. In a later genetic analysis, a missense DCLRE1C variant was associated with V-gene and J-gene trimming of TCR beta chains, and the association was replicated in an independent cohort. A further reported finding was that TCR beta sequences accurately predicted the HLA-A and HLA-B alleles for most subjects in the first cohort. At a false discovery rate of 0.05, a later analysis linked 16,951 TCR beta sequences to specific HLA alleles. In a later analysis, several top co-occurrence clusters were reported to appear linked to parvovirus B19, influenza, CMV and Epstein-Barr virus. Linkage disequilibrium might explain the correlated functional status among segregating V segments, but an unknown experimental factor could not be ruled out. Assigning TCR associations to individual alleles was difficult when HLA alleles, especially DR and DQ, strongly co-occurred. In a later analysis, TCR association rates were found to vary across HLA loci, with the most associated TCRs seen for DRB1 alleles and the fewest for HLA-C alleles. While some public TCRs were present in many individuals, most TCR sequences turned up only very rarely across donors. Because counts were too low, seventeen rarely observed V segments, including chromosome 9 orphons, were excluded from the earlier analysis of some 590 of the donors. A cluster of highly shared sequence variants was judged likely to represent a technical artifact of the sequencing pipeline.

The junction carries 10 bases between V and J, which are trimmed by 3 bases and 7 bases respectively. Taken from the germline V gene (reference sequence), the CDR1 and CDR2 loops are GTSNPN and SVGIG. Reading from cysteine to phenylalanine, the CDR3 counts 11 amino acids. This entry keeps only the CDR3 DNA: 33 bases, framed from base 1. The cohort consisted of 600 to 700 healthy bone marrow donors. At the time of sampling, all cohort members were nominally healthy, though unrecorded immune exposures were likely present. The donor tested CMV seronegative and was one of the 352 seronegative cohort members. A peripheral blood sample was collected from each donor, and TCR beta sequencing was performed on peripheral blood mononuclear cells. Genomic DNA was extracted from the blood cell samples with the Qiagen DNeasy Blood Extraction Kit.

The sequencing input was PBMCs. The chain uses TRBV30 and TRBJ2-7, and the D gene may be TRBD1, 6 bases matching. This sequence originates from a woman between 25 and 40 years old in good health and CMV-seronegative. In nucleotides, the sequence is TGTGCCTGGAGCCAGGGGAAGGAGCAGTACTTC. It encodes CAWSQGKEQYF.